A single sample gave rise to the 30 T cell receptor beta chains below, sequenced in a study of neoadjuvant anti-PD-1 for oral cavity cancer. TCRdb's copy holds only in-frame clones and misses some; the assay was immunoSEQ multiplex PCR. The data show some 9,500 clones, 65% to 70% seen once. Time point of the sample: after neoadjuvant nivolumab, at surgical resection. Sequences were derived from PBMCs, sampled after nivolumab (anti-PD-1) treatment. These receptors were taken from a person aged 35-80 years with oral cavity squamous cell carcinoma.

The chain combines TRBV21-1 with TRBJ1-5; TRBD1, the table's D call, was not compared with the DNA. TRBV21-1 is shown as a pseudogene. The CDR3 contains 16 residues. The CDR3 DNA follows: TGTGCCAGCAGCAAAGAGAAGGGGCCGTTCAATCAGCCCCAGCATTTT. Translation gives CASSKEKGPFNQPQHF.

This chain connects TRBV5-6 to TRBJ2-5, with 9 bases that match TRBD2. J lost 4 bases, V lost 2 bases, and 6 bases had no gene match. Germline CDR1 SGHDT, CDR2 YYEEEE. The CDR3 covers 15 residues. In nucleotides, the CDR3 is TGTGCCAGCAGCTTTAGGCTAGCGGGAAGAGAGACCCAGTACTTC. It encodes CASSFRLAGRETQYF.

The rearrangement links TRBV4-1 to TRBJ2-1; no reliable D call. V lost 1 base and J lost 0, with 7 bases in between. Germline CDR1 MGHRA, CDR2 YSYEKL. The CDR3 loop spans 15 amino acids. The DNA for the CDR3 is TGCGCCAGCAGCCAAGGCGGTTACTCCTACAATGAGCAGTTCTTC. It translates to CASSQGGYSYNEQFF.

The rearrangement uses TRBV7-9 and TRBJ1-1, with 7 nucleotides matching TRBD1. The germline gives CDR1 SEHNR, CDR2 FQNEAQ (reference sequence). The ends lost 2 bases at V and 7 bases at J; junction bases unmatched: 4. This CDR3 is 13 amino acids long. The CDR3: CASSLTTGSEAFF. CDR3 nucleotides: TGTGCCAGCAGCTTAACGACAGGGAGTGAAGCTTTCTTT. Full variable domain (outside the CDR3, taken from reference TRBV7-9 and TRBJ1-1): DTGVSQNPRHKITKRGQNVTFRCDPISEHNRLYWYRQTLGQGPEFLTYFQNEAQLEKSRLLSDRFSAERPKGSFSTLEIQRTEQGDSAMYLCASSLTTGSEAFFGQGTRLTVV.

The rearrangement links TRBV25-1 to TRBJ2-3; 7 bases align to TRBD1. CDR3 length: 13 amino acids. The V segment lost 4 bases and the J segment 10 bases; nucleotides outside the gene matches: 8. Germline-derived CDR1 and CDR2 are MGHDK and SYGVNS. The CDR3 here is CASSVGQFGAQYF. CDR3 in DNA: TGTGCCAGCAGTGTGGGACAGTTTGGCGCGCAGTATTTT. Looking up the rest from reference TRBV25-1 and TRBJ2-3 gives the full variable domain: EADIYQTPRYLVIGTGKKITLECSQTMGHDKMYWYQQDPGMELHLIHYSYGVNSTEKGDLSSESTVSRIRTEHFPLTLESARPSHTSQYLCASSVGQFGAQYFGPGTRLTVL.

The V and J genes are TRBV6-1 and TRBJ2-5; 13 bases agree with TRBD2. CDR1 and CDR2 from the germline V gene are MNHNS and SASEGT. This CDR3 comprises 16 residues. Losses at the gene ends were 4 bases for V and 5 bases for J; bases not matched to a gene: 7. CDR3 sequence (DNA): TGTGCCAGCAGTGTACTAGCGGGGGGGCCAGGGGAGACCCAGTACTTC. Encoded protein: CASSVLAGGPGETQYF.

The genes are TRBV5-1 and TRBJ2-1; 9 bases fit TRBD2. V gave up 0 bases and J gave up 8 bases; unmatched junction bases: 9. The germline gives CDR1 SGHRS, CDR2 YFSETQ. The CDR3 is 16 amino acids. The CDR3 protein is CASSLVGSGSGDEQFF. The CDR3 DNA reads as TGCGCCAGCAGCTTGGTCGGTAGCGGGAGTGGAGATGAGCAGTTCTTC.

V usage is TRBV19 and J usage is TRBJ1-3; weak D call: TRBD1 (5 bases). CDR1 and CDR2 (germline): LNHDA, SQIVND (reference sequence). The V end was cut by 6 bases, the J end by 0 bases, with 18 bases between. This CDR3 is 17 amino acids long. CDR3 protein: CASRPSGVDTSGNTIYF. CDR3 nucleotides: TGTGCCAGTAGACCTTCTGGGGTGGACACCTCTGGAAACACCATATATTTT.

The chain couples TRBV7-2 to TRBJ2-1, with D hard to call. The CDR3 totals 13 residues. Trimming stripped 3 bases from V and 6 bases from J, with 9 bases between. Germline CDR1 reads SGHTA; CDR2 reads FQGNSA. The CDR3, as DNA: TGTGCCAGCAGCTTTGATGCCCCCAATGAGCAGTTCTTC. It codes for CASSFDAPNEQFF.

This clone was seen a few times. The rearrangement uses TRBV25-1 and TRBJ1-1; 7 nucleotides align to TRBD1. From germline, CDR1 is MGHDK and CDR2 SYGVNS. V dropped 2 bases and J dropped 3; count of bases not matched to a gene: 3. This CDR3 is 14 amino acids long. CDR3 nucleotide sequence: TGTGCCAGCAGTGAAAGGGGGCGGTACACTGAAGCTTTCTTT. Residues: CASSERGRYTEAFF. Filled out from reference TRBV25-1 and TRBJ1-1, the complete variable domain reads EADIYQTPRYLVIGTGKKITLECSQTMGHDKMYWYQQDPGMELHLIHYSYGVNSTEKGDLSSESTVSRIRTEHFPLTLESARPSHTSQYLCASSERGRYTEAFFGQGTRLTVV.

J is TRBJ1-2 and V is TRBV9; weak D call: TRBD1 (5 bases). Trimming pared 3 bases from V and 8 bases from J, leaving 17 bases between. Germline V lookup: CDR1 SGDLS, CDR2 YYNGEE. CDR3 length: 14 amino acids. The CDR3 loop reads CASSAGFRALGYTF. In DNA, the CDR3 is TGTGCCAGCAGCGCAGGGTTTAGGGCGTTGGGCTACACCTTC.

This clone has a handful of counts. The gene calls are TRBV19 and TRBJ2-7; D may match TRBD1 or TRBD2 (5 bases each). This CDR3 spans 14 amino acids. CDR1 and CDR2 from the germline V gene are LNHDA and SQIVND (reference sequence). The ends were cut back, 3 bases at V and 0 bases at J, with 9 bases in the middle. DNA for the CDR3: TGTGCCAGTAGTATCTGGGGGAGCTCCTACGAGCAGTACTTC. The encoded protein is CASSIWGSSYEQYF.

The chain couples TRBV6-1 to TRBJ2-7; D is perhaps TRBD1 or TRBD2 (5 bases each). Deletions cut 4 bases from V and 6 bases from J, with 13 bases between. In germline, CDR1 is MNHNS, CDR2 SASEGT. This CDR3 comprises 13 residues. The CDR3 sequence is CASSGSLGVEQYF. The CDR3 bases are TGTGCCAGCAGTGGATCCTTGGGGGTCGAGCAGTACTTC.

This chain joins TRBV5-4 and TRBJ1-4, with D unresolved. Trimming stripped 0 bases from V and 8 bases from J, with 11 bases between. The V gene's germline CDR1 is SGHNT and CDR2 YYREEE (reference sequence). CDR3 length: 14 residues. The CDR3 DNA reads TGTGCCAGCAGCTTGGGGGCCGTAGAAGAAAAACTGTTTTTT. It is translated as CASSLGAVEEKLFF.

This chain joins TRBV28 and TRBJ1-2, with 9 bases identical to TRBD1. Germline lookup yields CDR1 MDHEN and CDR2 SYDVKM. This CDR3 region has 14 residues. V trimming: 1 base; J trimming: 4 bases; junction bases outside the gene matches: 1. The CDR3 sequence: CASSLSTGGYGYTF. The CDR3 bases are TGTGCCAGCAGTTTATCGACAGGGGGCTATGGCTACACCTTC.

The rearrangement joins TRBV7-6 to TRBJ1-6; TRBD1 matches 10 bases. The CDR3 is 17 amino acids. The germline V gene encodes CDR1 SGHVS and CDR2 FNYEAQ. V was clipped by 0 bases and J by 10 bases; unmatched bases: 9. CDR3 nucleotides: TGTGCCAGCAGCTTAGCCCCGGGACAGGGGAAAGAATCACCCCTCCACTTT. Translating gives CASSLAPGQGKESPLHF.

V and J are TRBV9 and TRBJ2-1; 7 bases map to TRBD2. The germline V gene has CDR1 SGDLS and CDR2 YYNGEE. The CDR3 has 15 amino acids. V gave up 0 bases and J gave up 5 bases; unmatched junction bases: 5. The CDR3 here is CASSVGGSGNNEQFF. Written as DNA, the CDR3 is TGTGCCAGCAGCGTAGGCGGGAGCGGAAACAATGAGCAGTTCTTC.

The CDR3 here is CASSLGRENTEAFF. The CDR3 DNA is TGCGCCAGCAGCTTGGGCAGAGAGAACACTGAAGCTTTCTTT. The chain carries TRBV5-1 and TRBJ1-1; D gene uncertain. The germline V gene has CDR1 SGHRS and CDR2 YFSETQ. V was shortened by 0 bases and J by 1 base, with 7 bases between the two germline ends. The CDR3 runs to 14 residues.

V and J are TRBV19 and TRBJ1-5; 7 bases are a match to TRBD1. With 4 bases clipped from V and 6 bases from J, the junction kept 9 bases outside the gene matches. The CDR3 totals 15 residues. CDR1 and CDR2 from the germline V gene are LNHDA and SQIVND (reference sequence). The CDR3 reads CASSTPDRVSQPQHF. For the CDR3, the DNA is TGTGCCAGTAGTACCCCAGACAGGGTGAGTCAGCCCCAGCATTTT. The variable domain in full, with the rest retrieved from reference TRBV19 and TRBJ1-5, is DGGITQSPKYLFRKEGQNVTLSCEQNLNHDAMYWYRQDPGQGLRLIYYSQIVNDFQKGDIAEGYSVSREKKESFPLTVTSAQKNPTAFYLCASSTPDRVSQPQHFGDGTRLSIL.

This chain uses TRBV5-1 with TRBJ2-7; D remains unclear. CDR3 size: 15 residues. Germline V gene data show CDR1 as SGHRS and CDR2 as YFSETQ. Trimming left V 0 bases short and J 2 bases short, with 12 bases between. As DNA, the CDR3 is TGCGCCAGCAGCTTGGTGGGCAGTGATACCTACGAGCAGTACTTC. This sequence encodes CASSLVGSDTYEQYF.

The gene calls are TRBV6-1 and TRBJ2-1; 10 bases map to TRBD2. Germline CDR1 is MNHNS and CDR2 is SASEGT. This CDR3 has 15 amino acids. The V gene end was trimmed by 6 bases and the J gene end by 3 bases; junction bases not matched to a gene: 5. The CDR3 DNA follows: TGTGCCAGCAGGGGCCGGACTAGCGGCTACAATGAGCAGTTCTTC. Its translation is CASRGRTSGYNEQFF.

The chain uses TRBV6-1 and TRBJ2-5; D perhaps matches TRBD2 (5 bases). Per the germline V gene, CDR1 is MNHNS and CDR2 is SASEGT. The CDR3 length is 13 residues. Trimming took off 6 bases at V and 4 bases at J, with 12 bases between the two ends. The CDR3: CASREEVRETQYF. The CDR3 DNA reads TGTGCCAGCAGGGAGGAGGTCCGAGAGACCCAGTACTTC.

The rearrangement links TRBV7-9 to TRBJ2-1; 8 nucleotides line up with TRBD1. Losses at the gene ends were 4 bases for V and 7 bases for J; bases not matched to a gene: 15. The CDR3 spans 17 residues. CDR1 is SEHNR, CDR2 FQNEAQ, per germline (reference sequence). CDR3 sequence: CASSYRFGQGAWNEQFF. The CDR3 bases are TGTGCCAGCAGCTATCGGTTTGGGCAGGGGGCATGGAATGAGCAGTTCTTC.

The gene calls are TRBV30 and TRBJ1-6; no clear D. The CDR3 is 15 residues long. V shed 2 bases and J shed 10 bases, with 18 bases lying between them. The germline CDR1 and CDR2 sequences are GTSNPN and SVGIG (reference sequence). The CDR3 reads CAWSPSEPSRSPLHF. Here the CDR3 DNA reads TGTGCCTGGAGTCCCTCAGAGCCATCGAGGTCACCCCTCCACTTT. The variable domain in full, with the rest retrieved from reference TRBV30 and TRBJ1-6, is SQTIHQWPATLVQPVGSPLSLECTVEGTSNPNLYWYRQAAGRGLQLLFYSVGIGQISSEVPQNLSASRPQDRQFILSSKKLLLSDSGFYLCAWSPSEPSRSPLHFGNGTRLTVT.

This clone has only a few counts. The chain links TRBV6-1 to TRBJ2-3, with D possibly being TRBD2 (6 bases). Germline V CDR1 and CDR2: MNHNS, SASEGT. The CDR3 is 13 residues long. Trimming shortened V by 11 bases and J by 8 bases, and 20 bases separated the two germline ends. CDR3 sequence reads: CAGGRLDVGTQYF. The CDR3 bases are TGTGCCGGGGGACGACTAGACGTCGGTACGCAGTATTTT.

The gene calls are TRBV19 and TRBJ1-4; D is unclear. V was clipped by 6 bases and J by 5 bases, with 4 bases between them. This CDR3 has 11 residues. The germline V gene has CDR1 LNHDA and CDR2 SQIVND (reference sequence). This chain's CDR3 is CASRTNEKLFF. The CDR3 coding sequence is TGTGCCAGTAGGACGAATGAAAAACTGTTTTTT.

The chain employs TRBV19 and TRBJ2-3, with D perhaps TRBD1 (6 bases). V lost 3 bases, J lost 1 base, and 11 bases lay in between. Germline V gene lookup returns CDR1 LNHDA and CDR2 SQIVND (reference sequence). The CDR3 runs to 15 residues. CDR3 sequence reads: CASSIKQGGTDTQYF. For the CDR3, the DNA is TGTGCCAGTAGTATCAAACAGGGTGGCACAGATACGCAGTATTTT. Complete variable domain (other parts from reference TRBV19 and TRBJ2-3): DGGITQSPKYLFRKEGQNVTLSCEQNLNHDAMYWYRQDPGQGLRLIYYSQIVNDFQKGDIAEGYSVSREKKESFPLTVTSAQKNPTAFYLCASSIKQGGTDTQYFGPGTRLTVL.

V gene TRBV7-6 combines with J gene TRBJ2-3; D is uncertain. V lost 5 bases and J 6 bases, leaving 15 bases between the germline ends. The CDR3 covers 14 residues. Per germline, CDR1 SGHVS and CDR2 FNYEAQ. The chain's CDR3 is CASSAPGLRDTQYF. DNA for the CDR3: TGTGCCAGCAGCGCGCCGGGTTTACGGGATACGCAGTATTTT.

To note about this clone: The junction does not match germline at one end; this may be a read error. The gene calls are TRBV28 and TRBJ1-5; possibly TRBD1 for D (5 bases). Per germline, CDR1 MDHEN and CDR2 SYDVKM. The CDR3 totals 12 residues. CDR3 DNA: TGTGCCAGCATGCAGGGCAACCAGCCCCAGCATTTT. It encodes CASMQGNQPQHF.

The V gene is TRBV11-2, the J gene TRBJ2-1; D unresolved. CDR3 length: 16 amino acids. V lost 1 base and J 0 bases, leaving 10 bases between the germline ends. The germline V gene encodes CDR1 SGHAT and CDR2 FQNNGV. The CDR3 DNA follows: TGTGCCAGCAGCTTAGGGTCACGCAGCTCCTACAATGAGCAGTTCTTC. This encodes CASSLGSRSSYNEQFF.